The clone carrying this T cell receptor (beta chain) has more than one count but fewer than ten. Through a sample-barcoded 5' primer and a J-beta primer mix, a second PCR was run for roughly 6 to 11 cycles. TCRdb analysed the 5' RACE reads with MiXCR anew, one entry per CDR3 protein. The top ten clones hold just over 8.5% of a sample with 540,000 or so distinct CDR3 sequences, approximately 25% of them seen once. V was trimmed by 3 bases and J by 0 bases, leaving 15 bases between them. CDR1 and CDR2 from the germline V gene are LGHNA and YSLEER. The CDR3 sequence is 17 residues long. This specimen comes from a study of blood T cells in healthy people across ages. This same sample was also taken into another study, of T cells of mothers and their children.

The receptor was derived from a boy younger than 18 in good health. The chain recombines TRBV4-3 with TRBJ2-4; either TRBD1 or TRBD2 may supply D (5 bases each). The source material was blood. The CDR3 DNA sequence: TGCGCCAGCAGCCAGGGACCTCTCGGTCTAGCCAAAAACATTCAGTACTTC. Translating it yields CASSQGPLGLAKNIQYF.